What follows are 25 T cell receptor beta chains derived from one specimen sequenced in a study of shared clonotypes between healthy human individuals. Clones were sequenced by immunoSEQ multiplex PCR, and TCRdb holds only the in-frame ones, with some missing. Seen here are millions of clones, approximately 95% observed once, and the top ten hold 0.39%. What was sequenced was naive CD4+ T cells from PBMCs. Specified subset: CD45RA+ positively selected. These receptors all stem from a man between 18 and 35 years old in good health. Some clones in this sample may be carry-over from other donors' samples.

This clone was observed a single time. The CDR3: CASAFSAGTGSDTQYF. CDR3 bases: TGTGCCAGCGCTTTTTCGGCCGGGACAGGGAGCGATACGCAGTATTTT. This chain links TRBV28 with TRBJ2-3, with 9 bases that match TRBD1. The CDR3 sequence is 16 residues long. Per the germline V gene, CDR1 is MDHEN and CDR2 is SYDVKM. Losses at the gene ends were 8 bases for V and 6 bases for J; bases not matched to a gene: 15.

This chain links TRBV5-1 with TRBJ2-6; D remains ambiguous. Germline V lookup: CDR1 SGHRS, CDR2 YFSETQ. V shed 0 bases and J shed 1 base, with 23 bases lying between them. This CDR3 comprises 21 residues. The CDR3 nucleotides are TGCGCCAGCAGCTTGGGTTTGGCTCGGCAGCCTCAAAAATCTGGGGCCAACGTCCTGACTTTC. Protein sequence: CASSLGLARQPQKSGANVLTF.

The CDR3 sequence: CASSQDTSGGGELFF. Here the CDR3 DNA reads TGCGCCAGCAGCCAAGACACTAGCGGAGGCGGGGAGCTGTTTTTT. The rearrangement joins TRBV4-1 to TRBJ2-2; the match to TRBD2 covers 8 bases. The CDR3 contains 15 residues. The V and J ends lost 0 bases and 7 bases, in that order; junction bases with no gene match: 4. Germline lookup yields CDR1 MGHRA and CDR2 YSYEKL.

The chain joins TRBV27 to TRBJ2-3; possibly TRBD2 for D (6 bases). CDR3 size: 17 residues. From germline, CDR1 is MNHEY and CDR2 SMNVEV (reference sequence). Between the trimmed V and J ends, which lost 4 bases and 1 base, there was a span of 18 bases. CDR3 sequence reads: CASSSRGGLIRTDTQYF. In DNA, the CDR3 is TGTGCCAGCAGTTCCCGAGGAGGGCTAATACGCACAGATACGCAGTATTTT.

With respect to this clone: Other DNA sequences within the sample encode an identical CDR3. The gene calls are TRBV7-2 and TRBJ2-7; D gene uncertain. CDR3 length: 13 amino acids. V dropped 1 base and J dropped 3 bases, with 7 bases sitting between them. CDR1 and CDR2 from the germline V gene are SGHTA and FQGNSA. The CDR3 region has the DNA TGTGCCAGCAGCTTAGTCGGTGGCTACGAGCAGTACTTC. This sequence encodes CASSLVGGYEQYF.

This clone came up a few times. The J gene is TRBJ2-4, the V gene TRBV4-2, with a weak D call TRBD1 (7 bases). Trimming removed 0 bases at V and 0 bases at J, with 18 bases between. This CDR3 comprises 19 residues. Germline loops: CDR1 LGHNA, CDR2 YNFKEQ. This chain's CDR3 is CASSQDNRGLPLAKNIQYF. For the CDR3, the DNA is TGTGCCAGCAGCCAAGACAACAGGGGACTCCCGCTAGCCAAAAACATTCAGTACTTC.

The chain employs TRBV5-6 and TRBJ1-2; 8 bases line up with TRBD1. The V gene end was trimmed by 4 bases and the J gene end by 2 bases; junction bases not matched to a gene: 7. The length of the CDR3 is 15 residues. Germline V CDR1 and CDR2: SGHDT, YYEEEE. The CDR3 is CASSRIGQGNYGYTF. In DNA, the CDR3 is TGTGCCAGCAGCCGAATAGGACAGGGAAACTATGGCTACACCTTC.

The chain recombines TRBV18 with TRBJ1-1, with TRBD1 identical over 7 bases. There are 16 residues in the CDR3. Trimming at V came to 3 bases and at J to 3 bases, leaving 10 bases not matched to a gene. CDR1 and CDR2 (germline): KGHSH, LQKENI. CDR3 coding DNA: TGTGCCAGCTCACCTAGCACAGGGGTTAGAGACACTGAAGCTTTCTTT. It specifies CASSPSTGVRDTEAFF. Complete variable domain (other parts from reference TRBV18 and TRBJ1-1): NAGVMQNPRHLVRRRGQEARLRCSPMKGHSHVYWYRQLPEEGLKFMVYLQKENIIDESGMPKERFSAEFPKEGPSILRIQQVVRGDSAAYFCASSPSTGVRDTEAFFGQGTRLTVV.

The V call is TRBV5-5, the J call TRBJ2-5, with 7 bases identical to TRBD2. Germline-derived CDR1 and CDR2 are SGHKS and YYEKEE (reference sequence). This CDR3 region has 16 residues. The J segment lost 4 bases and the V segment lost 4 bases, leaving 13 bases of the junction unmatched. The CDR3: CASSRSAGESGETQYF. The DNA for the CDR3 is TGTGCCAGCAGCAGGTCGGCGGGAGAGTCGGGAGAGACCCAGTACTTC.

Concerning this clone itself: In the same sample, other DNA sequences code for this CDR3. The chain uses TRBV2 and TRBJ1-5; 7 bases match TRBD1. V gave up 7 bases and J gave up 4 bases; unmatched junction bases: 4. The CDR3 is 13 amino acids. Germline values: CDR1 SNHLY, CDR2 FYNNEI. The CDR3 bases are TGTGCCAGCAATAGGGACAGTAATCAGCCCCAGCATTTT. Protein: CASNRDSNQPQHF. The full variable domain, in which reference TRBV2 and TRBJ1-5 provide the parts outside the CDR3, is EPEVTQTPSHQVTQMGQEVILRCVPISNHLYFYWYRQILGQKVEFLVSFYNNEISEKSEIFDDQFSVERPDGSNFTLKIRSTKLEDSAMYFCASNRDSNQPQHFGDGTRLSIL.

With regard to this clone: Different DNA sequences within this sample yield the same CDR3. The V gene is TRBV18, the J gene TRBJ2-2; D ambiguous. This CDR3 comprises 16 residues. Trimming removed 3 bases at V and 1 base at J, with 12 bases between. The V gene's germline CDR1 is KGHSH and CDR2 LQKENI. The CDR3 bases are TGTGCCAGCTCACCGGGAACGTCGGGGAACACCGGGGAGCTGTTTTTT. This translates into CASSPGTSGNTGELFF.

The chain recombines TRBV18 with TRBJ1-1, with D perhaps TRBD1 (6 bases). The CDR3 covers 16 residues. The germline gives CDR1 KGHSH, CDR2 LQKENI. Between the trimmed V and J ends, which lost 2 bases and 3 bases, there was a span of 16 bases. Written as DNA, the CDR3 is TGTGCCAGCTCACCAGTAACAGGGCCGCCGGACACTGAAGCTTTCTTT. Translated, it gives CASSPVTGPPDTEAFF.

V gene TRBV6-5 combines with J gene TRBJ1-3, with D possibly TRBD1 on 5 matching bases. CDR1 is MNHEY, CDR2 SVGAGI, per germline. V lost 5 bases to trimming and J lost 0 bases, with 11 bases between them. This CDR3 contains 15 residues. The CDR3 protein is CASSRQYISGNTIYF. CDR3 bases: TGTGCCAGCAGTCGACAGTACATCTCTGGAAACACCATATATTTT.

This sequence joins TRBV28 and TRBJ1-1; 7 bases fit TRBD1. The V segment lost 7 bases and the J segment 2 bases; nucleotides outside the gene matches: 4. Germline CDR1 reads MDHEN; CDR2 reads SYDVKM. The CDR3 loop spans 13 amino acids. CDR3 DNA: TGTGCCAGCAAATCAGGGGGAAACACTGAAGCTTTCTTT. It is translated as CASKSGGNTEAFF.

The CDR3 is CASSLEGTPGAKLFF. DNA for the CDR3: TGCGCCAGCAGCTTGGAGGGCACTCCTGGGGCAAAACTGTTTTTT. V is TRBV5-1 and J is TRBJ1-4; D possibly corresponds to TRBD1 (5 bases). V was shortened by 0 bases and J by 10 bases, with 16 bases between the two germline ends. Germline lookup yields CDR1 SGHRS and CDR2 YFSETQ. The CDR3 is made up of 15 amino acids. The entire variable domain, with the rest obtained from reference TRBV5-1 and TRBJ1-4, is as follows: KAGVTQTPRYLIKTRGQQVTLSCSPISGHRSVSWYQQTPGQGLQFLFEYFSETQRNKGNFPGRFSGRQFSNSRSEMNVSTLELGDSALYLCASSLEGTPGAKLFFGSGTQLSVL.

Regarding this clone: This CDR3 is also generated by other DNA sequences in the sample. The gene calls are TRBV6-1 and TRBJ1-1; D remains ambiguous. The germline V gene has CDR1 MNHNS and CDR2 SASEGT. The V end lost 6 bases, the J end lost 0 bases, and 5 bases lay between the germline ends. CDR3 length: 12 residues. CDR3 sequence reads: CASRRVNTEAFF. The CDR3 DNA reads TGTGCCAGCAGGCGGGTGAACACTGAAGCTTTCTTT.

Comments on this clone: Different DNA sequences within this sample yield the same CDR3. The chain uses TRBV28 and TRBJ1-4, with 8 bases lining up with TRBD1. The CDR3 contains 15 residues. Germline V CDR1 and CDR2: MDHEN, SYDVKM. V trimming: 6 bases; J trimming: 0 bases; junction bases outside the gene matches: 3. DNA for the CDR3: TGTGCCAGCAGCCTACAGGGGGCAACTAATGAAAAACTGTTTTTT. Its protein product is CASSLQGATNEKLFF.

The J gene is TRBJ1-1, the V gene TRBV9; the match to TRBD1 covers 8 bases. With V trimmed by 4 bases and J by 5 bases, 10 bases remained unmatched. Germline V lookup: CDR1 SGDLS, CDR2 YYNGEE. The CDR3 is 15 residues long. Here the CDR3 DNA reads TGTGCCAGCAGCCCGGGACAGGTACAAAGGACTGAAGCTTTCTTT. This encodes CASSPGQVQRTEAFF.

The chain has TRBV7-2 and TRBJ2-7, with 9 bases identical to TRBD1. With 1 base clipped from V and 3 bases from J, the junction kept 4 bases outside the gene matches. Germline-derived CDR1 and CDR2 are SGHTA and FQGNSA. The CDR3 length is 15 residues. In DNA form, the CDR3 reads TGTGCCAGCAGCTTAGGACAGGGGGTCTACTACGAGCAGTACTTC. This sequence encodes CASSLGQGVYYEQYF.

A remark on this clone: A much larger clone lies a single base off, so this may be a read error. The chain has TRBV6-5 and TRBJ2-3; 9 positions agree with TRBD1. This CDR3 has 14 residues. V was clipped by 5 bases and J by 1 base; unmatched bases: 1. Germline CDR1 and CDR2: MNHEY and SVGAGI. The CDR3: CASSRTGGTDTQYF. For the CDR3, the DNA is TGTGCCAGCAGTCGGACAGGGGGCACAGATACGCAGTATTTT.

V gene TRBV20-1 combines with J gene TRBJ2-3, with no clear D. V lost 1 base to trimming and J lost 6 bases, with 5 bases between them. Germline-derived CDR1 and CDR2 are DFQATT and SNEGSKA (reference sequence). The CDR3 loop spans 11 amino acids. The CDR3 loop reads CSARGHDTQYF. The CDR3 nucleotides are TGCAGTGCTAGAGGTCACGATACGCAGTATTTT.

This chain connects TRBV9 to TRBJ2-2; 12 bases align to TRBD2. Germline assignment: CDR1 SGDLS and CDR2 YYNGEE. This CDR3 has 14 residues. Trimming cost V 5 bases and J 7 bases; bases outside gene matches: 3. The CDR3 DNA sequence: TGTGCCAGCAGAAGGACTAGCGGGAACGGGGAGCTGTTTTTT. This sequence encodes CASRRTSGNGELFF.

Only a few counts were recorded for this clone. V gene TRBV28 combines with J gene TRBJ1-1; D remains ambiguous. Germline V gene data show CDR1 as MDHEN and CDR2 as SYDVKM. V lost 7 bases and J 6 bases, leaving 21 bases between the germline ends. The CDR3 runs 15 residues. The chain's CDR3 is CASTPWRALQSEAFF. DNA of the CDR3: TGTGCCAGCACCCCATGGAGGGCGCTTCAGTCTGAAGCTTTCTTT. The full variable domain, completed using reference TRBV28 and TRBJ1-1, is DVKVTQSSRYLVKRTGEKVFLECVQDMDHENMFWYRQDPGLGLRLIYFSYDVKMKEKGDIPEGYSVSREKKERFSLILESASTNQTSMYLCASTPWRALQSEAFFGQGTRLTVV.

The rearrangement uses TRBV7-9 and TRBJ1-2, with 7 bases lining up with TRBD1. Trimming took 6 bases from V and 13 from J; bases not matched to a gene: 11. The germline V gene has CDR1 SEHNR and CDR2 FQNEAQ (reference sequence). This CDR3 is 12 amino acids long. This CDR3 is CASRYTGEGPTF. CDR3 DNA sequence: TGTGCCAGCAGATACACAGGGGAAGGCCCCACCTTC.

This chain joins TRBV27 and TRBJ2-3; D gene ambiguous. Germline CDR1 is MNHEY and CDR2 is SMNVEV (reference sequence). V lost 6 bases, J lost 2 bases, and 12 bases lay in between. The CDR3 loop spans 14 amino acids. The DNA of the CDR3 is TGTGCCAGCAGGAGACCAGGTGTCACAGATACGCAGTATTTT. As protein: CASRRPGVTDTQYF.